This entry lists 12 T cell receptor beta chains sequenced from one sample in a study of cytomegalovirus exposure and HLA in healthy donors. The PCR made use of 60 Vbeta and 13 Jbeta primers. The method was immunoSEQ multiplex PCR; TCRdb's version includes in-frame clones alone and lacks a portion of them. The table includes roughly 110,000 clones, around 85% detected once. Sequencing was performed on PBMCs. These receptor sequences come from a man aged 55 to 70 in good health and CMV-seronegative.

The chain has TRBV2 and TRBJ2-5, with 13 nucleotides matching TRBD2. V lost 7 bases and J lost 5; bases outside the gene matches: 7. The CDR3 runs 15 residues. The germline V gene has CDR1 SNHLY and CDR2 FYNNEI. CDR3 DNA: TGTGCCAGCACCACTAGCGGGGGGGCTGGGGAGACCCAGTACTTC. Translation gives CASTTSGGAGETQYF.

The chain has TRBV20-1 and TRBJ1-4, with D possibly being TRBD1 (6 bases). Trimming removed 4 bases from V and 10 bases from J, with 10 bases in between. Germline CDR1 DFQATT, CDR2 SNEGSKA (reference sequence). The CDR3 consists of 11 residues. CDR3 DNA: TGCAGTGCTAACGAGGGGGTAAAACTGTTTTTT. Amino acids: CSANEGVKLFF.

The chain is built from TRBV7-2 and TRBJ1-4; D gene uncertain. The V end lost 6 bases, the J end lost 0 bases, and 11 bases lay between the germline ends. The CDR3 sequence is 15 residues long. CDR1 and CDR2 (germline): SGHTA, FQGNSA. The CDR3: CASSGGRTTNEKLFF. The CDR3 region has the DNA TGTGCCAGCAGTGGCGGGAGAACAACTAATGAAAAACTGTTTTTT.

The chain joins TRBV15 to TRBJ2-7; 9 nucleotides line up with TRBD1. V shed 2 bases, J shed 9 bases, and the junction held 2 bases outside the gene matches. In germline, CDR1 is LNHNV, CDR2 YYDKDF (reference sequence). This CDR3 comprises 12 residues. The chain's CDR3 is CATSRTGGGQYF. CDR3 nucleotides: TGTGCCACCAGCAGAACAGGGGGCGGGCAGTACTTC.

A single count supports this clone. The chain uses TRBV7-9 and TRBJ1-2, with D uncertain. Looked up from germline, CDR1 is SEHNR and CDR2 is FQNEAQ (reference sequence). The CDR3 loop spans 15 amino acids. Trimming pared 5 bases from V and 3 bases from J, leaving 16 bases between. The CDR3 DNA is TGTGCCAGCAGCCCGGGGTCGGTTCAAGACTATGGCTACACCTTC. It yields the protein CASSPGSVQDYGYTF.

The CDR3 DNA reads as TGTGCCATCAGTAAACTAGCGGGGGGTTCCAATGAGCAGTTCTTC. It codes for CAISKLAGGSNEQFF. This chain links TRBV10-3 with TRBJ2-1, with 12 bases identical to TRBD2. The CDR3 covers 15 residues. The trim removed 5 bases at V and 6 bases at J, leaving 5 bases unmatched. Germline assignment: CDR1 ENHRY and CDR2 SYGVKD.

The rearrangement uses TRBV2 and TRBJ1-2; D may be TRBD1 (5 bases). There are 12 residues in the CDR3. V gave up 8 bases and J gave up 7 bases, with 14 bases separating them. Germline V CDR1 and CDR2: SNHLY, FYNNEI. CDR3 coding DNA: TGTGCCAGCGAGGGACTCTCCGTTGGCTACACCTTC. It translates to CASEGLSVGYTF.

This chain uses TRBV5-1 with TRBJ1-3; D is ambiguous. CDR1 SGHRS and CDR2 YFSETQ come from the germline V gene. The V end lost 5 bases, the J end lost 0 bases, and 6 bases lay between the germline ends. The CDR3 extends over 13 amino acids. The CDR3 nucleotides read TGCGCCAGCAGACACAGCTCTGGAAACACCATATATTTT. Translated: CASRHSSGNTIYF.

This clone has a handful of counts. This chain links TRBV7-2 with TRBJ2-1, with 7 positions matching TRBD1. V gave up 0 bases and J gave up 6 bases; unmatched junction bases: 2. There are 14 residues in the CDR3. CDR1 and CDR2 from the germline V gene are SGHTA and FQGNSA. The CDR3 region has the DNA TGTGCCAGCAGCTTAGCCCCAGGGGGCAATGAGCAGTTCTTC. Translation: CASSLAPGGNEQFF.

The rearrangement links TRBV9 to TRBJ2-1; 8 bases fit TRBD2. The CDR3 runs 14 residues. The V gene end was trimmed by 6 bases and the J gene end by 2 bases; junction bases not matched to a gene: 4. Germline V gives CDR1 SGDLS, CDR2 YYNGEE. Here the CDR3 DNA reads TGTGCCAGCACCCCGGGGGGGGCCTACAATGAGCAGTTCTTC. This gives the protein CASTPGGAYNEQFF.

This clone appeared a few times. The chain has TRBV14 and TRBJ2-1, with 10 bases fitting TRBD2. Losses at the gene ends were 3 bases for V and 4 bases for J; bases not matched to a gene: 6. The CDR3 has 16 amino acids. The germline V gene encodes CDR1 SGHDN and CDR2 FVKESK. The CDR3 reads CASSQLSSGGYNEQFF. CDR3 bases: TGTGCCAGCAGCCAGCTATCTAGCGGGGGATACAATGAGCAGTTCTTC.

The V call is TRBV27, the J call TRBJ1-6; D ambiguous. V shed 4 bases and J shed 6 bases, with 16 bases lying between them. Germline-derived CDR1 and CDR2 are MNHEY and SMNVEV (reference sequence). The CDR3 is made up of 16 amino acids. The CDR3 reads CASSSSGGRLNSPLHF. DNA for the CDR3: TGTGCCAGCAGTTCCTCCGGAGGGCGGCTTAATTCACCCCTCCACTTT.